This entry lists 3 T cell receptor beta chains sequenced from one sample in a study of regulatory T cells in long-lasting Graves disease. Sample time point: newly diagnosed GD, antithyroid drugs for less than 3 months. Generation of the TCR library employed RNA extracted from PBMCs. TCR beta libraries were built with iRepertoire HTBI primers and Arm-PCR of CDR3 regions. Each CDR3 protein gets one entry after TCRdb re-called the multiplex PCR reads with MiXCR. In the table there are about 350,000 distinct CDR3 sequences, 16% of which are singletons. The same data also went into a second study, on T cells in Graves' hyperthyroidism and ophthalmopathy.

Sequences were derived from peripheral blood mononuclear cells (PBMCs), sampled at new diagnosis, from a patient treated with antithyroid drugs. These receptors were collected from a man aged 35-49 years with Graves disease.

This rearrangement joins TRBV20-1 to TRBJ2-2; D may be TRBD1 (6 bases). The germline V gene has CDR1 DFQATT and CDR2 SNEGSKA (reference sequence). V was clipped by 4 bases and J by 4 bases, with 13 bases between them. The CDR3 is made up of 14 amino acids. The DNA for the CDR3 is TGCAGTGCTATCCCCGGACAGTCCACCGGGGAGCTGTTTTTT. Its protein product is CSAIPGQSTGELFF.

The sample holds many counts of this clonotype. The CDR3 sequence: CASSYSHRRGIGNQPQHF. In DNA, the CDR3 is TGTGCCAGCAGTTACTCCCATCGCCGGGGGATTGGCAATCAGCCCCAGCATTTT. This sequence joins TRBV6-5 and TRBJ1-5, with D perhaps TRBD1 (5 bases). V lost 0 bases, J lost 2 bases, and 17 bases lay in between. This CDR3 comprises 18 residues. Germline loops: CDR1 MNHEY, CDR2 SVGAGI.

The gene calls are TRBV28 and TRBJ2-7, with 8 bases lining up with TRBD1. CDR1 and CDR2 (germline): MDHEN, SYDVKM. The CDR3 is made up of 14 amino acids. J lost 4 bases, V lost 10 bases, and 12 bases had no gene match. The CDR3 DNA is TGTGCCATTACACCGGGACAGGACCCTTACGAGCAGTACTTC. Translation: CAITPGQDPYEQYF.